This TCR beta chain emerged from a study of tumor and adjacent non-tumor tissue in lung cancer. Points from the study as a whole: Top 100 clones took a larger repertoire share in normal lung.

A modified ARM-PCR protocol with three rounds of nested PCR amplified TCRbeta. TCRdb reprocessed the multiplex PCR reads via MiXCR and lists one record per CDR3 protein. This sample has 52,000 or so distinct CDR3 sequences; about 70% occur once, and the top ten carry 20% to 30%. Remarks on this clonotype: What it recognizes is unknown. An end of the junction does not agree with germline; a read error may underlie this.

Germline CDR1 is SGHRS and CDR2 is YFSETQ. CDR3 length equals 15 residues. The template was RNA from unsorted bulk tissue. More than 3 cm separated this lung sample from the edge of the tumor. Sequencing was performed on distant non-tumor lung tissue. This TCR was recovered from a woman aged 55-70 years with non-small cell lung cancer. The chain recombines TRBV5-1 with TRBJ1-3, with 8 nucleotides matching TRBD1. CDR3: CASSSTGASVNTIYF. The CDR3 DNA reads TGCGCCAGCAGCTCGACAGGGGCCTCTGTAAACACCATATATTTT.